Below are 2 T cell receptor beta chains sequenced from a single sample in a study of cytomegalovirus exposure and HLA in healthy donors. The study ran its PCR with 60 Vbeta and 13 Jbeta primers. The table came from immunoSEQ multiplex PCR; TCRdb's copy has only in-frame clones and leaves some out. The sample carries under 200,000 clones, less than 75% recorded once. Input material: PBMCs. Receptor source: a girl between 5 and 17 years old in good health and CMV-seronegative.

J is TRBJ1-5 and V is TRBV30; D is perhaps TRBD1 (5 bases). The ends were cut back, 2 bases at V and 5 bases at J, with 10 bases in the middle. Germline V gives CDR1 GTSNPN, CDR2 SVGIG (reference sequence). CDR3 size: 13 residues. The DNA for the CDR3 is TGTGCCTGGAGTAACGGAGGGGATCAGCCCCAGCATTTT. Translated, it gives CAWSNGGDQPQHF.

This clone came up once. The chain carries TRBV2 and TRBJ1-4, with D unclear. The CDR3 is 11 residues long. V gave up 2 bases and J gave up 10 bases, with 5 bases separating them. Germline lookup yields CDR1 SNHLY and CDR2 FYNNEI. The CDR3 sequence is CASSETGKLFF. Here the CDR3 DNA reads TGTGCCAGCAGTGAAACCGGAAAACTGTTTTTT.